The 27 T cell receptor beta chains below come from one sample, sequenced in a study of blood T cell repertoires in COVID-19. Data came from immunoSEQ multiplex PCR; TCRdb stores just in-frame clones and leaves some out. Of about 250,000 clones in the sample, approximately 88% were seen once. Specimen: peripheral blood. The source of these receptors is a woman aged 25 to 39 with COVID-19, enrolled during active disease.

The chain is built from TRBV15 and TRBJ2-1, with 10 bases matching TRBD2. The germline CDR1 and CDR2 sequences are LNHNV and YYDKDF (reference sequence). The CDR3 spans 18 residues. With 0 bases clipped from V and 6 bases from J, the junction kept 11 bases outside the gene matches. CDR3 bases: TGTGCCACCAGCAGAGATCGGCTAGCGGGAGACAGAGGCAATGAGCAGTTCTTC. Translating it yields CATSRDRLAGDRGNEQFF.

The chain recombines TRBV18 with TRBJ1-1, with D uncertain. The germline V gene encodes CDR1 KGHSH and CDR2 LQKENI. This CDR3 has 15 residues. V lost 2 bases to trimming and J lost 3 bases, with 13 bases between them. DNA for the CDR3: TGTGCCAGCTCACCAGGGCTCACAGAATACACTGAAGCTTTCTTT. Translated: CASSPGLTEYTEAFF.

This clone appeared a single time. Here the CDR3 DNA reads TGTGCCAGCAGGGCCGGATATTTGGGACAGGGAGCCTACGAGCAGTACTTC. Translated: CASRAGYLGQGAYEQYF. The chain has TRBV2 and TRBJ2-7; 9 bases map to TRBD1. In germline, CDR1 is SNHLY, CDR2 FYNNEI. The CDR3 is 17 amino acids. J gave up 2 bases and V 6 bases, and 14 bases lay outside the gene matches.

The chain employs TRBV6-5 and TRBJ2-1, with D maybe TRBD2 (5 bases). This CDR3 is built from 14 residues. Between the trimmed V and J ends, which lost 2 bases and 0 bases, there was a span of 5 bases. CDR1 and CDR2 from the germline V gene are MNHEY and SVGAGI. The CDR3 spells CASSYGSSYNEQFF. The CDR3 coding sequence is TGTGCCAGCAGTTACGGGAGCTCCTACAATGAGCAGTTCTTC.

The rearrangement joins TRBV7-8 to TRBJ2-1, with TRBD2 identical over 9 bases. V was pared by 3 bases and J by 5 bases, with 8 bases of the junction left unmatched. The CDR3 loop spans 16 amino acids. Germline CDR1 and CDR2: SGHVS and FQNEAQ. The CDR3 protein is CASSLTGTSPNNEQFF. The CDR3 DNA is TGTGCCAGCAGCTTGACCGGGACTAGCCCAAACAATGAGCAGTTCTTC.

V and J are TRBV7-2 and TRBJ2-5, with 7 bases that match TRBD2. Trimming took 3 bases from V and 2 from J; bases not matched to a gene: 6. This CDR3 is 15 amino acids long. Germline values: CDR1 SGHTA, CDR2 FQGNSA. The CDR3 DNA reads TGTGCCAGCAGCTTCTGGGGGACTACTCAAGAGACCCAGTACTTC. Translating gives CASSFWGTTQETQYF.

The chain links TRBV29-1 to TRBJ2-5; tentative D call: TRBD2 (6 bases). The CDR3 covers 13 residues. CDR1 is SQVTM, CDR2 ANQGSEA, per germline. V lost 5 bases to trimming and J lost 2 bases, with 12 bases between them. The CDR3 coding sequence is TGCAGCGTTCCTCGCGGAGGGCAAGAGACCCAGTACTTC. It is translated as CSVPRGGQETQYF.

The chain has TRBV5-1 and TRBJ2-7; 10 bases fit TRBD1. Germline assignment: CDR1 SGHRS and CDR2 YFSETQ. V dropped 5 bases and J dropped 5; count of bases not matched to a gene: 13. The CDR3 totals 16 residues. The CDR3 DNA is TGCGCCAGCAGTTCTACCCCCGGGACAGGGGAGAACGAGCAGTACTTC. Encoded protein: CASSSTPGTGENEQYF.

The chain is built from TRBV10-3 and TRBJ2-7; 8 nucleotides align to TRBD2. Looked up from germline, CDR1 is ENHRY and CDR2 is SYGVKD. The J segment lost 2 bases and the V segment lost 0 bases, leaving 3 bases of the junction unmatched. This CDR3 is built from 15 residues. The chain's CDR3 is CAISESFGGAYEQYF. CDR3 coding DNA: TGTGCCATCAGTGAGTCGTTCGGGGGGGCCTACGAGCAGTACTTC.

The V gene is TRBV25-1, the J gene TRBJ2-3, with 13 bases fitting TRBD2. CDR1 and CDR2 (germline): MGHDK, SYGVNS. V lost 3 bases, J lost 1 base, and 4 bases stayed unmatched. The CDR3 covers 17 residues. The CDR3 nucleotides read TGTGCCAGCAGTGAGCCAGGACTAGCGGGGGGCACAGATACGCAGTATTTT. It codes for CASSEPGLAGGTDTQYF.

V usage is TRBV4-3 and J usage is TRBJ2-1, with D uncertain. CDR3 size: 16 residues. V was pared by 0 bases and J by 1 base, with 10 bases between. Germline CDR1 is LGHNA and CDR2 is YSLEER. The CDR3 loop reads CASSQDSTISYNEQFF. Here the CDR3 DNA reads TGCGCCAGCAGCCAAGATAGTACCATTTCCTACAATGAGCAGTTCTTC.

The chain joins TRBV5-4 to TRBJ2-1; 8 bases map to TRBD1. After removal of 2 bases from V and 10 bases from J, the junction contained 11 bases not matched to a gene. The CDR3 length is 15 residues. Germline assignment: CDR1 SGHNT and CDR2 YYREEE (reference sequence). CDR3 sequence (DNA): TGTGCCAGCAGCTTCCAGGGGGCGCTGAATGCGGAGCAGTTCTTC. Residues: CASSFQGALNAEQFF.

This chain links TRBV5-1 with TRBJ2-5, with TRBD1 matching over 12 bases. The junction had 6 bases not matched to a gene; V was cut back by 4 bases and J by 5 bases. The CDR3 loop spans 15 amino acids. CDR1 is SGHRS, CDR2 YFSETQ, per germline. The CDR3 sequence is CASSGGQGASETQYF. The CDR3 nucleotides are TGCGCCAGCAGCGGGGGACAGGGGGCCTCGGAGACCCAGTACTTC.

V usage is TRBV19 and J usage is TRBJ2-2; D is unresolved. The CDR3 is 14 amino acids. The V gene's germline CDR1 is LNHDA and CDR2 SQIVND (reference sequence). Trimming took off 5 bases at V and 6 bases at J, with 13 bases between the two ends. The CDR3 reads CASSPQSQSGELFF. As DNA, the CDR3 is TGTGCCAGTAGTCCCCAGTCTCAGTCCGGGGAGCTGTTTTTT.

The rearrangement joins TRBV5-6 to TRBJ1-4; D call uncertain. This CDR3 has 14 residues. Trimming took 4 bases from V and 0 from J, leaving 7 bases between them. From germline, CDR1 is SGHDT and CDR2 YYEEEE. CDR3 sequence: CASSQYTTNEKLFF. CDR3 bases: TGTGCCAGCAGCCAGTACACAACTAATGAAAAACTGTTTTTT.

The chain joins TRBV5-1 to TRBJ2-3; D is perhaps TRBD2 (7 bases). Germline CDR1 and CDR2: SGHRS and YFSETQ. CDR3 length: 15 amino acids. V was clipped by 1 base and J by 1 base, with 10 bases between them. CDR3 DNA: TGCGCCAGCAGCTTGCGGGGGGCAGGCACAGATACGCAGTATTTT. Translated: CASSLRGAGTDTQYF.

This sequence joins TRBV19 and TRBJ1-1, with 8 bases identical to TRBD1. Germline assignment: CDR1 LNHDA and CDR2 SQIVND (reference sequence). J gave up 3 bases and V 5 bases, and 8 bases lay outside the gene matches. CDR3 length equals 15 residues. This CDR3 reads CASSQRTGTDTEAFF. DNA for the CDR3: TGTGCCAGTAGTCAGAGGACAGGGACAGACACTGAAGCTTTCTTT.

The J gene is TRBJ2-6, the V gene TRBV25-1; no clear D gene. Germline V CDR1 and CDR2: MGHDK, SYGVNS. The V end was cut by 0 bases, the J end by 4 bases, with 10 bases between. CDR3 length: 16 amino acids. The CDR3 DNA is TGTGCCAGCAGTGAATATGTGGAGCCCGGGGCCAACGTCCTGACTTTC. Translating it yields CASSEYVEPGANVLTF.

V is TRBV28 and J is TRBJ2-7; unclear D gene. Trimming removed 4 bases at V and 2 bases at J, with 6 bases between. Germline-derived CDR1 and CDR2 are MDHEN and SYDVKM. The CDR3 is 12 residues long. The CDR3 loop is CASSSQPYEQYF. In nucleotides, the CDR3 is TGTGCCAGCAGTTCACAGCCCTACGAGCAGTACTTC.

This chain links TRBV7-2 with TRBJ2-1, with D possibly matching TRBD1 (6 bases). Between the trimmed V and J ends, which lost 5 bases and 8 bases, there was a span of 16 bases. The CDR3 has 14 residues. Germline lookup yields CDR1 SGHTA and CDR2 FQGNSA. The CDR3 nucleotides are TGTGCCAGCAGCACATACCGGGACATAGATGAGCAGTTCTTC. This encodes CASSTYRDIDEQFF.

The gene calls are TRBV12-3 or TRBV12-4 and TRBJ2-1, with D possibly being TRBD2 (5 bases). The V end lost 5 bases, the J end lost 7 bases, and 12 bases lay between the germline ends. This CDR3 region has 13 residues. The CDR3 region has the DNA TGTGCCAGCAGTCTGAGGGAGCATAATGAGCAGTTCTTC. Protein product: CASSLREHNEQFF.

The CDR3 sequence is CASSLGHGYYEQYF. In nucleotides, the CDR3 is TGTGCCAGCAGTTTGGGGCACGGTTATTACGAGCAGTACTTC. The chain has TRBV6-2 or TRBV6-3 and TRBJ2-7; tentative D call: TRBD1 (5 bases). This CDR3 spans 14 amino acids. V lost 4 bases, J lost 4 bases, and 14 bases lay in between. From germline, CDR1 is MNHEY and CDR2 SVGEGT.

The V gene is TRBV18, the J gene TRBJ1-6, with 9 bases aligning to TRBD1. The junction had 3 bases not matched to a gene; V was cut back by 1 base and J by 5 bases. CDR1 and CDR2 from the germline V gene are KGHSH and LQKENI. This CDR3 is built from 16 residues. The CDR3 sequence is CASSPRRDRDNSPLHF. CDR3 coding DNA: TGTGCCAGCTCACCACGCCGGGACAGGGATAATTCACCCCTCCACTTT.

The gene calls are TRBV12-3 or TRBV12-4 and TRBJ1-4; possibly TRBD1 for D (5 bases). The CDR3 runs to 13 residues. Trimming left V 3 bases short and J 11 bases short, with 13 bases between. CDR3 coding DNA: TGTGCCAGCAGTTTTCAGGGCCCGGAGAAACTGTTTTTT. As protein: CASSFQGPEKLFF.

The count of this clone is one. The chain has TRBV4-3 and TRBJ2-7, with 10 bases fitting TRBD1. The CDR3 totals 14 residues. The germline V gene has CDR1 LGHNA and CDR2 YSLEER. With 5 bases clipped from V and 2 bases from J, the junction kept 3 bases outside the gene matches. The CDR3, as DNA: TGCGCCAGCAGCGTCGACAGGGGGCCCTACGAGCAGTACTTC. Protein: CASSVDRGPYEQYF.

The V and J genes are TRBV18 and TRBJ2-3; D remains ambiguous. The ends were cut back, 2 bases at V and 6 bases at J, with 12 bases in the middle. CDR1 is KGHSH and CDR2 is LQKENI in the germline V gene. This CDR3 comprises 14 residues. CDR3 in DNA: TGTGCCAGCTCACCAGGGTCCACCAGGGATACGCAGTATTTT. As protein: CASSPGSTRDTQYF.

The V call is TRBV13, the J call TRBJ1-2, with a tentative D call TRBD1 (6 bases). The ends were cut back, 2 bases at V and 4 bases at J, with 20 bases in the middle. The CDR3 totals 17 residues. CDR1 and CDR2 from the germline V gene are PRHDT and FYEKMQ (reference sequence). The CDR3 protein is CASSLWGGADLTYGYTF. The DNA for the CDR3 is TGTGCCAGCAGCTTATGGGGGGGCGCAGATCTCACCTATGGCTACACCTTC.